This record covers a single T cell receptor (beta chain). The CDR3 loop spans 13 amino acids. The germline CDR1 and CDR2 sequences are SQVTM and ANQGSEA. V gave up 6 bases and J gave up 5 bases; unmatched junction bases: 7. This sample was included in a study of blood T cell repertoires in COVID-19. Under the authors' procedure: Reference gene primer amplification gave estimated nucleated cell counts. Generated by immunoSEQ multiplex PCR, the TCRdb table keeps only in-frame clones and is missing some. V, J and clone size were drawn from that table, and D and trimming were deduced from the DNA. The sample carries 200,000 to 250,000 clones, 75% to 85% recorded once. Seattle's enrolled individuals joined amid active infection and were then monitored longitudinally.

This chain uses TRBV29-1 with TRBJ2-7, with 10 bases lining up with TRBD2. What was sequenced was peripheral blood. This clonotype was obtained from a woman aged 25 to 39 with COVID-19, enrolled during active disease. CDR3 sequence: CSVTGTSVHEQYF. The CDR3 region has the DNA TGCAGCGTGACCGGGACTAGCGTCCACGAGCAGTACTTC.